Listed here are 26 T cell receptor beta chains from one sample, sequenced in a study of T cell repertoires in cytomegalovirus infection. TCRdb independently ran MiXCR on the reads; one entry per CDR3 protein. The data hold fewer than 700,000 distinct CDR3 sequences, with 20% to 25% observed a single time. The sequenced sample was CD8+ T cells from PBMCs. Receptor source: a human donor in good health (CMV status not recorded). Some clones in this sample may be carry-over from other donors' samples.

This clonotype was counted at least ten times. The chain recombines TRBV7-2 with TRBJ2-1; 10 nucleotides line up with TRBD2. The CDR3 extends over 15 amino acids. Looked up from germline, CDR1 is SGHTA and CDR2 is FQGNSA. After removal of 1 base from V and 3 bases from J, the junction contained 0 bases not matched to a gene. CDR3 protein: CASSLERGGYNEQFF. CDR3 nucleotide sequence: TGTGCCAGCAGCTTAGAGCGGGGGGGCTACAATGAGCAGTTCTTC.

V and J are TRBV11-3 and TRBJ1-2, with D possibly TRBD1 on 6 matching bases. The CDR3 consists of 13 residues. Trimming left V 5 bases short and J 3 bases short, with 10 bases between. CDR1 is SGHNT, CDR2 YENEEA, per germline. The CDR3 DNA sequence: TGTGCCAGCAGCGGGACAAGGTACTATGGCTACACCTTC. Its translation: CASSGTRYYGYTF.

The sample holds many counts of this clonotype. The chain recombines TRBV2 with TRBJ1-1, with a tentative D call TRBD1 (6 bases). CDR1 is SNHLY, CDR2 FYNNEI, per germline. The CDR3 is made up of 11 amino acids. Trimming cost V 8 bases and J 4 bases, with 8 bases left between them. CDR3 sequence (DNA): TGTGCCAGCCAAGGGGGCACTGAAGCTTTCTTT. Protein: CASQGGTEAFF.

V gene TRBV28 combines with J gene TRBJ2-2; no clear D gene. The CDR3 runs to 14 residues. CDR1 is MDHEN and CDR2 is SYDVKM in the germline V gene. Trimming removed 6 bases from V and 4 bases from J, with 12 bases in between. The CDR3 DNA follows: TGTGCCAGCAGCCTCTTTCGTTTCACCGGGGAGCTGTTTTTT. As protein: CASSLFRFTGELFF.

This chain joins TRBV20-1 and TRBJ1-1, with D unresolved. Germline assignment: CDR1 DFQATT and CDR2 SNEGSKA (reference sequence). Between the trimmed V and J ends, which lost 0 bases and 4 bases, there was a span of 9 bases. The CDR3 is 13 residues long. CDR3 loop: CSAREGLGTEAFF. DNA of the CDR3: TGCAGTGCTAGAGAGGGCTTGGGCACTGAAGCTTTCTTT.

Ten or more counts support this clonotype. This chain links TRBV12-3 or TRBV12-4 with TRBJ1-2; 8 bases line up with TRBD1. Trimming at V came to 7 bases and at J to 6 bases, leaving 4 bases not matched to a gene. This CDR3 contains 12 residues. CDR3 amino acids: CASITTGDGYTF. The CDR3 region has the DNA TGTGCCAGCATTACGACAGGGGATGGCTACACCTTC.

CDR3 bases: TGTGCCAACCTAGCCGACAGGGGATCCTACGAGCAGTACTTC. This encodes CANLADRGSYEQYF. The chain couples TRBV2 to TRBJ2-7; TRBD1 agrees at 8 bases. The CDR3 contains 14 residues. V dropped 10 bases and J dropped 1; count of bases not matched to a gene: 9. CDR1 and CDR2 from the germline V gene are SNHLY and FYNNEI.

The chain recombines TRBV20-1 with TRBJ2-1; the match to TRBD2 covers 7 bases. Germline trimming cut 3 bases from V and 5 bases from J; bases unmatched to any gene: 13. The length of the CDR3 is 16 residues. Germline V lookup: CDR1 DFQATT, CDR2 SNEGSKA (reference sequence). CDR3 nucleotides: TGCAGTGCTAGTTTCCGTGGCGGGGGTTCCCACAATGAGCAGTTCTTC. This translates into CSASFRGGGSHNEQFF.

This clonotype was recorded only once. The J gene is TRBJ2-1, the V gene TRBV7-4, with D perhaps given as TRBD1 or TRBD2 (7 bases each). There are 18 residues in the CDR3. V lost 5 bases and J 4 bases, leaving 24 bases between the germline ends. Germline CDR1 and CDR2: SGHVT and SQSDAQ. The CDR3 loop reads CASSRSGGGGSKYNEQFF. CDR3 DNA sequence: TGTGCCAGCAGCAGATCGGGGGGAGGGGGCAGTAAATACAATGAGCAGTTCTTC.

This clonotype was picked up a small number of times. The gene calls are TRBV20-1 and TRBJ2-3; TRBD2 aligns across 10 bases. The trim removed 0 bases at V and 5 bases at J, leaving 8 bases unmatched. CDR3 length equals 16 residues. CDR1 DFQATT and CDR2 SNEGSKA come from the germline V gene (reference sequence). The chain's CDR3 is CSARDGSGGAGDTQYF. The CDR3 DNA reads TGCAGTGCTAGAGATGGGAGCGGGGGGGCCGGAGATACGCAGTATTTT.

This clonotype was seen ten or more times. The chain joins TRBV7-2 to TRBJ2-3, with 8 bases matching TRBD2. The CDR3 spans 18 residues. After removal of 2 bases from V and 1 base from J, the junction contained 11 bases not matched to a gene. Germline V gene sequence: CDR1 SGHTA, CDR2 FQGNSA. The DNA for the CDR3 is TGTGCCAGCAGCTTAAGGGCGGGGGGACTCTGGGGCACAGATACGCAGTATTTT. Its protein product is CASSLRAGGLWGTDTQYF.

This clonotype showed up many times. This chain links TRBV6-2 or TRBV6-3 with TRBJ1-1; TRBD1 might be the D (6 bases). CDR3 length: 16 amino acids. With 7 bases removed from V and 1 base from J, the gap between germline ends came to 19 bases. Germline V gives CDR1 MNHEY, CDR2 SVGEGT. CDR3 loop: CASIGKGDVANTEAFF. CDR3 nucleotide sequence: TGTGCCAGCATCGGGAAGGGGGATGTGGCGAACACTGAAGCTTTCTTT.

The sample holds a few counts of this clonotype. The rearrangement joins TRBV4-1 to TRBJ2-2, with a weak D call TRBD1 (5 bases). Germline-derived CDR1 and CDR2 are MGHRA and YSYEKL. Trimming removed 6 bases from V and 4 bases from J, with 12 bases in between. The CDR3 length is 14 residues. The CDR3 DNA reads TGCGCCAGCAGGCAGGGTACGAGCACCGGGGAGCTGTTTTTT. As protein: CASRQGTSTGELFF.

This clonotype was observed a handful of times. CDR3 in DNA: TGTGCCAGCAGTGACACCCGGGCCCTGAACAATGAGCAGTTCTTC. Protein: CASSDTRALNNEQFF. The rearrangement uses TRBV2 and TRBJ2-1, with no clear D. Trimming stripped 3 bases from V and 5 bases from J, with 14 bases between. There are 15 residues in the CDR3. The germline CDR1 and CDR2 sequences are SNHLY and FYNNEI.

The table lists this clonotype with a count of one. The CDR3: CASSGTGLHGQYV. CDR3 nucleotide sequence: TGTGCCAGCAGTGGTACAGGGCTCCACGGGCAGTACGTC. This chain joins TRBV6-1 and TRBJ2-7; tentatively, D is TRBD1 (6 bases). Trimming cost V 4 bases and J 9 bases, with 16 bases left between them. The CDR3 is 13 amino acids. Germline CDR1 and CDR2: MNHNS and SASEGT.

This clonotype occurred a few times. This chain links TRBV7-9 with TRBJ1-1; TRBD1 might be the D (5 bases). The CDR3 loop spans 15 amino acids. The V end was cut by 4 bases, the J end by 6 bases, with 18 bases between. Germline-derived CDR1 and CDR2 are SEHNR and FQNEAQ (reference sequence). CDR3 nucleotide sequence: TGTGCCAGCAGCTCCCTAATTGGAGGGGCTGCTGAAGCTTTCTTT. It codes for CASSSLIGGAAEAFF.

This clonotype was detected many times. The gene calls are TRBV7-9 and TRBJ2-1, with D perhaps TRBD1 (5 bases). CDR1 SEHNR and CDR2 FQNEAQ come from the germline V gene (reference sequence). V lost 2 bases, J lost 0 bases, and 14 bases lay in between. The CDR3 totals 17 residues. The CDR3, as DNA: TGTGCCAGCAGCTTACCACTAAGACAGAGCTCCTACAATGAGCAGTTCTTC. Protein: CASSLPLRQSSYNEQFF.

The J gene is TRBJ2-1, the V gene TRBV6-2 or TRBV6-3; 10 nucleotides match TRBD2. The germline CDR1 and CDR2 sequences are MNHEY and SVGEGT. V dropped 5 bases and J dropped 5; count of bases not matched to a gene: 6. This CDR3 contains 15 residues. In DNA form, the CDR3 reads TGTGCCAGCAGTCTAACTAGCGGGGCCCACAATGAGCAGTTCTTC. Translating gives CASSLTSGAHNEQFF.

This clonotype was detected only once. The chain joins TRBV14 to TRBJ2-3; D perhaps matches TRBD2 (6 bases). Germline V gives CDR1 SGHDN, CDR2 FVKESK. V was cut by 0 bases and J by 0 bases, with 10 bases left in between. CDR3 length: 16 amino acids. The CDR3 spells CASSQESAGSTDTQYF. The CDR3 nucleotides are TGTGCCAGCAGCCAAGAATCAGCGGGTAGCACAGATACGCAGTATTTT.

The chain couples TRBV29-1 to TRBJ1-2; D unclear. V was pared by 0 bases and J by 4 bases, with 15 bases between. CDR3 length: 15 amino acids. In germline, CDR1 is SQVTM, CDR2 ANQGSEA. In nucleotides, the CDR3 is TGCAGCGTTGAAGATCTAAGAGGATTCGGCTATGGCTACACCTTC. Translation gives CSVEDLRGFGYGYTF.

The gene calls are TRBV7-9 and TRBJ2-3, with TRBD2 identical over 13 bases. V lost 5 bases and J lost 2; bases outside the gene matches: 7. The CDR3 is made up of 17 amino acids. Germline CDR1 reads SEHNR; CDR2 reads FQNEAQ (reference sequence). This CDR3 reads CASSPGTSGDSTDTQYF. CDR3 bases: TGTGCCAGCAGCCCCGGGACTAGCGGGGATTCCACAGATACGCAGTATTTT.

The gene calls are TRBV11-2 and TRBJ2-3, with TRBD2 matching 11 bases. V was pared by 3 bases and J by 1 base, with 15 bases of the junction left unmatched. This CDR3 has 20 amino acids. Germline CDR1 reads SGHAT; CDR2 reads FQNNGV. The CDR3 loop reads CASSFIPQSSGGLGTDTQYF. CDR3 coding DNA: TGTGCCAGCAGCTTCATCCCGCAATCTAGCGGGGGGCTGGGCACAGATACGCAGTATTTT.

The sample holds many counts of this clonotype. The V and J genes are TRBV7-9 and TRBJ2-7, with 8 bases aligning to TRBD1. Per germline, CDR1 SEHNR and CDR2 FQNEAQ (reference sequence). CDR3 length equals 14 residues. Trimming at V came to 4 bases and at J to 7 bases, leaving 9 bases not matched to a gene. CDR3 sequence: CASSSGQGSEEQYV. CDR3 DNA sequence: TGTGCCAGCAGCTCCGGACAGGGATCAGAAGAGCAGTACGTC.

The chain recombines TRBV5-1 with TRBJ2-7; D call uncertain. The CDR3 has 13 residues. Germline-derived CDR1 and CDR2 are SGHRS and YFSETQ. Trimming removed 5 bases from V and 1 base from J, with 10 bases in between. CDR3 region: CASSFDGSYEQYF. The CDR3 coding sequence is TGCGCCAGCAGTTTTGACGGTTCCTACGAGCAGTACTTC. The variable domain in full, completed from reference TRBV5-1 and TRBJ2-7, reads KAGVTQTPRYLIKTRGQQVTLSCSPISGHRSVSWYQQTPGQGLQFLFEYFSETQRNKGNFPGRFSGRQFSNSRSEMNVSTLELGDSALYLCASSFDGSYEQYFGPGTRLTVT.

This clonotype was recorded a few times. The V gene is TRBV5-5, the J gene TRBJ2-6, with 10 bases aligning to TRBD1. This CDR3 is built from 17 residues. CDR1 is SGHKS, CDR2 YYEKEE, per germline (reference sequence). J lost 0 bases, V lost 4 bases, and 4 bases had no gene match. CDR3 amino acids: CASSPGQGNSGANVLTF. DNA for the CDR3: TGTGCCAGCAGCCCGGGACAGGGGAACTCTGGGGCCAACGTCCTGACTTTC. Looking up the rest from reference TRBV5-5 and TRBJ2-6 gives the full variable domain: DAGVTQSPTHLIKTRGQQVTLRCSPISGHKSVSWYQQVLGQGPQFIFQYYEKEERGRGNFPDRFSARQFPNYSSELNVNALLLGDSALYLCASSPGQGNSGANVLTFGAGSRLTVL.

The chain combines TRBV20-1 with TRBJ2-7, with D maybe TRBD1 (6 bases). Trimming removed 2 bases from V and 2 bases from J, with 7 bases in between. Germline CDR1 reads DFQATT; CDR2 reads SNEGSKA (reference sequence). The CDR3 contains 12 residues. In DNA, the CDR3 is TGCAGTGCTAGATGGACAGCCTACGAGCAGTACTTC. Encoded protein: CSARWTAYEQYF.